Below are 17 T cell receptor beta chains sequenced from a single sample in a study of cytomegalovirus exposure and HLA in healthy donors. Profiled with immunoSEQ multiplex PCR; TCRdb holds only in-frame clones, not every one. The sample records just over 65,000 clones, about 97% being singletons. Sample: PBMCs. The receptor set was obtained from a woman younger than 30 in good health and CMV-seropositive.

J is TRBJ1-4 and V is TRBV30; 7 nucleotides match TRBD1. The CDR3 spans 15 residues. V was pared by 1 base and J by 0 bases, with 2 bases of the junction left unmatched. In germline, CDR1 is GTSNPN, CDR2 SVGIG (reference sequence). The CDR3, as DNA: TGTGCCTGGAGTGGGGACAGCTCAACTAATGAAAAACTGTTTTTT. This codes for CAWSGDSSTNEKLFF.

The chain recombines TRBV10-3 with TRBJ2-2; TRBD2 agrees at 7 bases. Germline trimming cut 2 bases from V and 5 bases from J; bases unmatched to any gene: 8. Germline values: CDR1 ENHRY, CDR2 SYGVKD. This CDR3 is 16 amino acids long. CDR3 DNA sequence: TGTGCCATCAGTGAGCTAGCGGCCGTTGGAACCGGGGAGCTGTTTTTT. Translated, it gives CAISELAAVGTGELFF.

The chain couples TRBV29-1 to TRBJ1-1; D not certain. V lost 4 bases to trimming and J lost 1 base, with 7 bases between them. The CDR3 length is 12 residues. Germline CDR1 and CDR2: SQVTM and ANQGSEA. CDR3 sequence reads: CSVGEPNTEAFF. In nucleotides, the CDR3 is TGCAGCGTTGGTGAGCCGAACACTGAAGCTTTCTTT.

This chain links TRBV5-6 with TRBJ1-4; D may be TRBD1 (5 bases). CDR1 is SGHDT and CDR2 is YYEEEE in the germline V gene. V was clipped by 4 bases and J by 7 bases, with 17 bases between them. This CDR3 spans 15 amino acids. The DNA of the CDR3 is TGTGCCAGCAGCCGAGCGGGGGGAGTCGGTGAAAAACTGTTTTTT. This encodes CASSRAGGVGEKLFF.

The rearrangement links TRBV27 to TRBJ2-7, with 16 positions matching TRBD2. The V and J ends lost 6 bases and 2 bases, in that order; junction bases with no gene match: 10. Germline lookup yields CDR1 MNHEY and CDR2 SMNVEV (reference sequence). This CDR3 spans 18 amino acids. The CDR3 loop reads CASRNGGTSGRVTYEQYF. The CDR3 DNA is TGTGCCAGCAGGAACGGCGGGACTAGCGGGAGGGTCACCTACGAGCAGTACTTC.

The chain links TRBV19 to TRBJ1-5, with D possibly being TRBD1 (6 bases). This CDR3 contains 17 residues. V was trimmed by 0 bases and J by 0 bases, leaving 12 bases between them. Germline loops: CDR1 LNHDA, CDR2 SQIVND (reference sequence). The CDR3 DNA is TGTGCCAGTAGTATAGAGGGGACATCGACTAGCAATCAGCCCCAGCATTTT. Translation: CASSIEGTSTSNQPQHF.

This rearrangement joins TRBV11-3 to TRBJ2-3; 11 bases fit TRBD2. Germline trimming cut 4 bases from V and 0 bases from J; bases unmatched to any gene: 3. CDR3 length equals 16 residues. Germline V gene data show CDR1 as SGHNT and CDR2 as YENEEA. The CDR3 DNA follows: TGTGCCAGCAGCTCCCGGACTAGCGGGAGCACAGATACGCAGTATTTT. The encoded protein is CASSSRTSGSTDTQYF.

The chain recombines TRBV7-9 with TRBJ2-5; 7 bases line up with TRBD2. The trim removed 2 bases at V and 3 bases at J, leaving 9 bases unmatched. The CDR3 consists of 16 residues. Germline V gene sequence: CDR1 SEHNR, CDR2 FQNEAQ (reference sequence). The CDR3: CASSLIRASGKETQYF. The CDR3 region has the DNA TGTGCCAGCAGCTTAATTAGGGCTAGCGGCAAAGAGACCCAGTACTTC.

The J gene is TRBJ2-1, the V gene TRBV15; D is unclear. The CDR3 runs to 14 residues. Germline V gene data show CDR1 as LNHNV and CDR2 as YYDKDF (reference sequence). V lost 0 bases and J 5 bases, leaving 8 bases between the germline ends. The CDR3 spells CATSRDPGDNEQFF. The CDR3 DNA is TGTGCCACCAGCAGAGATCCGGGTGACAATGAGCAGTTCTTC.

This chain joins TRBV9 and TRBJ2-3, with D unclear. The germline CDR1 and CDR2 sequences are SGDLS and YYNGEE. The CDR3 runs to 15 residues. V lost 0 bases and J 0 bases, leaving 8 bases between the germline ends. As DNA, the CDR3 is TGTGCCAGCAGCGTAGGGGTGACTAGCACAGATACGCAGTATTTT. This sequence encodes CASSVGVTSTDTQYF.

The CDR3 DNA follows: TGTGCCAGCAGTCGGAGTGGGTCCTACAATGAGCAGTTCTTC. Its translation: CASSRSGSYNEQFF. This rearrangement joins TRBV27 to TRBJ2-1; the D is unclear. The CDR3 is 14 residues long. Germline V gene sequence: CDR1 MNHEY, CDR2 SMNVEV (reference sequence). The V end was cut by 5 bases, the J end by 1 base, with 9 bases between.

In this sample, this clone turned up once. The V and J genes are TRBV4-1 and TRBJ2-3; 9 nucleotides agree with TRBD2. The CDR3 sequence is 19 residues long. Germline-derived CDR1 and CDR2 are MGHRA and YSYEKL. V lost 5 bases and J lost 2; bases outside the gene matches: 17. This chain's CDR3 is CASSSQSERLAEYTDTQYF. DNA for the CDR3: TGCGCCAGCAGCTCGCAGTCAGAAAGACTAGCGGAATACACAGATACGCAGTATTTT.

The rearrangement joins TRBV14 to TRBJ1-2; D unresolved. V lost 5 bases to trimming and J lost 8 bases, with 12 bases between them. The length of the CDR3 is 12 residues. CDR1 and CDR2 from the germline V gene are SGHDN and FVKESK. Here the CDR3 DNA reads TGTGCCAGCAGCGATCGGGCGGGCGGCTACACCTTC. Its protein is CASSDRAGGYTF.

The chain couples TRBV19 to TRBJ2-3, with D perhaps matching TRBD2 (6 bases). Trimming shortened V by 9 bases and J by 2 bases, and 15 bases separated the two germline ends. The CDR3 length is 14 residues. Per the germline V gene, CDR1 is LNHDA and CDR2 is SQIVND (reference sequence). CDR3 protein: CASTRGILTDTQYF. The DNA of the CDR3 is TGTGCCAGCACTCGGGGGATCCTCACAGATACGCAGTATTTT. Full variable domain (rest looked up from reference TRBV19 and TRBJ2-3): DGGITQSPKYLFRKEGQNVTLSCEQNLNHDAMYWYRQDPGQGLRLIYYSQIVNDFQKGDIAEGYSVSREKKESFPLTVTSAQKNPTAFYLCASTRGILTDTQYFGPGTRLTVL.

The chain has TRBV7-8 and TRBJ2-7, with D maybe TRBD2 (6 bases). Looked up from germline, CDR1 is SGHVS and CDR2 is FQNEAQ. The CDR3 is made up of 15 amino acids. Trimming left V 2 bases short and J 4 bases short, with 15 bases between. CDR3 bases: TGTGCCAGCAGCTTATATAGCGGATCCTTATACGAGCAGTACTTC. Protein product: CASSLYSGSLYEQYF.

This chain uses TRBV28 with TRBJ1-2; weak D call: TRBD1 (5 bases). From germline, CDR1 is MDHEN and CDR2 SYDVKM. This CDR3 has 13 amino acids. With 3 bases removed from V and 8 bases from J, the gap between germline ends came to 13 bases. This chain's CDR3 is CASSFGGTGGYTF. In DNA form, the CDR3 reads TGTGCCAGCAGTTTCGGGGGGACGGGGGGCTACACCTTC.

This chain's CDR3 is CASSFEVSGEQYF. The CDR3 nucleotides read TGCGCCAGCAGCTTCGAGGTTAGCGGTGAGCAGTACTTC. The genes are TRBV5-1 and TRBJ2-7, with D tentatively TRBD2 (6 bases). Germline CDR1 and CDR2: SGHRS and YFSETQ. Trimming left V 2 bases short and J 7 bases short, with 13 bases between. CDR3 size: 13 residues.